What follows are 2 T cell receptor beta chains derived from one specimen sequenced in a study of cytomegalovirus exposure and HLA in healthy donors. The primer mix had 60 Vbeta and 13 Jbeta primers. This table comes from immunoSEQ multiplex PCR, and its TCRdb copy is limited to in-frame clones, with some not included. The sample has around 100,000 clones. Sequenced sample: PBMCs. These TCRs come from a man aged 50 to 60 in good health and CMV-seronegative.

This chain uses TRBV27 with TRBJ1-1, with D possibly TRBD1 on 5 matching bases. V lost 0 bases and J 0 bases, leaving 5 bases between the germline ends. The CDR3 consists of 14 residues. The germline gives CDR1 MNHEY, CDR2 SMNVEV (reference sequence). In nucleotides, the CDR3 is TGTGCCAGCAGTTTATCGACAGTGAACACTGAAGCTTTCTTT. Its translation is CASSLSTVNTEAFF.

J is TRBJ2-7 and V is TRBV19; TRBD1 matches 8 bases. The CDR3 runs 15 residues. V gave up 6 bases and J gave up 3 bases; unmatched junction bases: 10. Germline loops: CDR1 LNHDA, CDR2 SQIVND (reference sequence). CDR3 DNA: TGTGCCAGTAGCCTTAGACAGGGGTGGTTCTACGAGCAGTACTTC. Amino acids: CASSLRQGWFYEQYF.